Listed here is a single T cell receptor beta chain. The CDR3 runs to 12 residues. In germline, CDR1 is LGHDT, CDR2 YNNKEL (reference sequence). The V gene lost 6 bases and the J gene lost 9 bases, with 12 bases spanning the gap. Sequencing used immunoSEQ multiplex PCR; TCRdb keeps in-frame clones, though not all of them. This sample carries some 22,000 clones, 85% to 95% of them seen once, and the ten largest clones take about 4%. The data stem from a study of blood T cell repertoires in COVID-19. Study context: Acute and convalescent COVID-19 samples came from the United States, Italy and Spain. T cells, B-cell-depleted T cells, or PBMCs supplied cDNA or gDNA.

The source of this sequence is a woman in her forties or fifties with active COVID-19. This chain links TRBV3-1 (or the pseudogene TRBV3-2) with TRBJ2-1; D unresolved. The material sequenced was peripheral blood. The CDR3 loop is CASSRSNTEQFF. The CDR3 region has the DNA TGTGCCAGCAGTCGGAGCAATACTGAGCAGTTCTTC.